These T cell receptor beta chains were read from a single sample in a study of OX40 agonist ivuxolimab in advanced cancers. The repertoire was sequenced with immunoSEQ multiplex PCR; TCRdb's copy has only in-frame clones and lacks some. The data contain about 54,000 clones, around 93% of them seen just once; the ten biggest clones take up around 9.3%. The specimen comprised CD4+ or CD8+ T cells sorted from blood, sampled in a trial of the OX40 agonist ivuxolimab. These receptors all stem from an adult with an advanced solid tumor such as melanoma, head and neck, liver or kidney cancer. Each CDR3 is given with its conserved first and last residue. The D gene is left open where the match is weak. Part of the rows lack a size; the others show once, few, many or a class for expanded clones.

few	TRBV19	TRBD1	TRBJ1-1	CASSMWDSGNTEAFF	TGTGCCAGTAGTATGTGGGACAGTGGGAACACTGAAGCTTTCTTT
.	TRBV28	TRBD2	TRBJ2-7	CASSLSGSAYEQYF	TGTGCCAGCAGCCTTAGCGGGAGTGCCTACGAGCAGTACTTC
.	TRBV7-2	TRBD2	TRBJ2-7	CASSPGLAGYEQYF	TGTGCCAGCAGCCCTGGACTAGCGGGGTACGAGCAGTACTTC
.	TRBV6-5	TRBD1	TRBJ1-1	CASSIGQVNTEAFF	TGTGCCAGCAGTATCGGACAGGTGAACACTGAAGCTTTCTTT
.	TRBV2	TRBD1	TRBJ1-4	CASGGSTGGRINEKLFF	TGTGCCAGCGGGGGCTCGACAGGGGGCCGGATAAATGAAAAACTGTTTTTT
.	TRBV14	.	TRBJ1-1	CASSHEGYTEAFF	TGTGCCAGCAGCCACGAAGGGTACACTGAAGCTTTCTTT
.	TRBV7-9	.	TRBJ1-5	CASSLSGEYSNQPQHF	TGTGCCAGCAGCTTATCTGGGGAATATAGCAATCAGCCCCAGCATTTT
.	TRBV29-1	.	TRBJ2-7	CSVLDREQYF	TGCAGCGTTCTTGACAGGGAGCAGTACTTC
.	TRBV28	TRBD2	TRBJ2-1	CASSLFAREGLHNEQFF	TGTGCCAGCAGTTTATTCGCCCGGGAGGGCCTCCACAATGAGCAGTTCTTC
.	TRBV7-2	.	TRBJ2-3	CASEPGASTDTQYF	TGTGCCAGCGAACCAGGGGCTAGCACAGATACGCAGTATTTT
.	TRBV25-1	.	TRBJ2-1	CASSNPRGLEFF	TGTGCCAGCAGTAACCCACGGGGATTGGAGTTCTTC
.	TRBV9	.	TRBJ2-1	CASSPGGTYEQFF	TGTGCCAGCAGCCCCGGAGGGACATATGAGCAGTTCTTC
.	TRBV27	.	TRBJ2-3	CASSSSDYTDTQYF	TGTGCCAGCAGTTCTTCCGACTACACAGATACGCAGTATTTT
.	TRBV19	.	TRBJ1-4	CASRTLLDEKLFF	TGTGCCAGTAGGACCCTTCTGGATGAAAAACTGTTTTTT
once	TRBV4-3	.	TRBJ2-2	CASSQDTSGWGSTGELFF	TGCGCCAGCAGCCAAGATACCAGCGGATGGGGTAGCACCGGGGAGCTGTTTTTT
.	TRBV5-1	.	TRBJ2-1	CASSLAFNRYNEQFF	TGCGCCAGCAGCTTGGCCTTTAACAGGTACAATGAGCAGTTCTTC
.	TRBV9	TRBD1	TRBJ2-1	CASSIGQGASSEQFF	TGTGCCAGCAGTATAGGACAGGGGGCAAGTAGTGAGCAGTTCTTC
.	TRBV25-1	.	TRBJ1-2	CASSGTGPKGGYTF	TGTGCCAGCAGTGGAACAGGGCCTAAGGGTGGCTACACCTTC
.	TRBV13	.	TRBJ2-3	CASSLGIGSTDTQYF	TGTGCCAGCAGCTTAGGCATCGGGAGCACAGATACGCAGTATTTT
once	TRBV4-1	TRBD2	TRBJ2-3	CASSLSSGVGTDTQYF	TGCGCCAGCAGCCTTTCTAGCGGGGTTGGCACAGATACGCAGTATTTT
once	TRBV4-2	.	TRBJ1-5	CASSLLNNQPQHF	TGTGCCAGCAGCCTCTTGAACAATCAGCCCCAGCATTTT
.	TRBV11-2	.	TRBJ2-5	CASSPPGGETQYF	TGTGCCAGCAGCCCCCCAGGCGGGGAGACCCAGTACTTC
.	TRBV7-6	.	TRBJ2-2	CASSLAWTGELFF	TGTGCCAGCAGCTTAGCGTGGACCGGGGAGCTGTTTTTT
.	TRBV7-9	.	TRBJ2-2	CASLDTGELFF	TGTGCCAGCCTAGACACCGGGGAGCTGTTTTTT
.	TRBV15	.	TRBJ2-5	CATSRARPPDNQETQYF	TGTGCCACCAGCAGAGCTCGCCCCCCGGACAACCAAGAGACCCAGTACTTC